What follows are 18 T cell receptor beta chains derived from one specimen sequenced in a study of PD-1 and CTLA-4 blockade in melanoma. TCRdb's copy holds only in-frame clones and misses some; the assay was immunoSEQ multiplex PCR. This table has around 31,000 clones, approximately 89% appearing once. The sequences come from CD8+ T cells from peripheral blood, collected from a patient given anti-PD-1 treatment. All receptors derive from a human donor with melanoma.

The chain carries TRBV11-2 and TRBJ1-4; D perhaps matches TRBD1 (5 bases). V was clipped by 1 base and J by 3 bases, with 15 bases between them. The V gene's germline CDR1 is SGHAT and CDR2 FQNNGV. This CDR3 region has 17 residues. CDR3 sequence: CASSLVFRVGANEKLFF. The CDR3 coding sequence is TGTGCCAGCAGCTTAGTATTCAGGGTTGGTGCTAATGAAAAACTGTTTTTT.

This clone turned up a few times. The chain employs TRBV11-2 and TRBJ2-2; D possibly corresponds to TRBD1 (6 bases). The CDR3 has 16 amino acids. Deletions cut 2 bases from V and 4 bases from J, with 14 bases between. Germline V gives CDR1 SGHAT, CDR2 FQNNGV. CDR3 bases: TGTGCCAGCAGCTTACCTCAGGGGATGTTCACCGGGGAGCTGTTTTTT. It codes for CASSLPQGMFTGELFF.

The rearrangement links TRBV2 to TRBJ1-1, with a possible D match to TRBD1 (6 bases). CDR3 length: 16 amino acids. The germline V and J ends were trimmed by 5 bases and 2 bases, with 18 bases remaining between them. The germline gives CDR1 SNHLY, CDR2 FYNNEI. In DNA form, the CDR3 reads TGTGCCAGCAGTTCTGAGATAACAGGGCTAAACACTGAAGCTTTCTTT. Its protein is CASSSEITGLNTEAFF.

This clone was seen just once. V usage is TRBV27 and J usage is TRBJ1-1; the match to TRBD1 covers 7 bases. With V trimmed by 7 bases and J by 5 bases, 7 bases remained unmatched. The CDR3 consists of 13 residues. Germline V lookup: CDR1 MNHEY, CDR2 SMNVEV (reference sequence). The CDR3 sequence: CASTTGAMTEAFF. CDR3 DNA: TGTGCCAGCACAACAGGGGCTATGACTGAAGCTTTCTTT.

The table lists this clone with a count of one. This chain joins TRBV6-1 and TRBJ2-1; D possibly matches TRBD1 or TRBD2 (5 bases each). The V end was cut by 4 bases, the J end by 0 bases, with 13 bases between. This CDR3 region has 16 residues. The germline gives CDR1 MNHNS, CDR2 SASEGT. CDR3 protein: CASSGFDGTSYNEQFF. In DNA, the CDR3 is TGTGCCAGCAGTGGTTTCGACGGGACCTCCTACAATGAGCAGTTCTTC.

The chain combines TRBV28 with TRBJ1-1; no clear D. The CDR3 totals 14 residues. The germline CDR1 and CDR2 sequences are MDHEN and SYDVKM. V shed 5 bases and J shed 4 bases, with 14 bases lying between them. CDR3 protein: CASSLMSVGTEAFF. CDR3 sequence (DNA): TGTGCCAGCAGTCTTATGAGCGTGGGCACTGAAGCTTTCTTT.

V is TRBV6-5 and J is TRBJ1-2, with 7 positions matching TRBD1. The germline CDR1 and CDR2 sequences are MNHEY and SVGAGI. With 4 bases clipped from V and 8 bases from J, the junction kept 7 bases outside the gene matches. There are 13 residues in the CDR3. In nucleotides, the CDR3 is TGTGCCAGCAGTTTCTGGGACAGCAGAGGCTACACCTTC. Protein: CASSFWDSRGYTF.

This clone was seen a few times. V gene TRBV11-3 combines with J gene TRBJ1-1; D is undetermined. V lost 2 bases, J lost 0 bases, and 4 bases lay in between. CDR1 is SGHNT and CDR2 is YENEEA in the germline V gene. This CDR3 comprises 13 residues. CDR3 DNA: TGTGCCAGCAGCTTATCCCTGAACACTGAAGCTTTCTTT. It yields the protein CASSLSLNTEAFF.

The V gene is TRBV19, the J gene TRBJ2-3; TRBD2 matches at 13 bases. CDR3 length equals 15 residues. After removal of 6 bases from V and 5 bases from J, the junction contained 5 bases not matched to a gene. Germline V lookup: CDR1 LNHDA, CDR2 SQIVND (reference sequence). The DNA for the CDR3 is TGTGCCAGTAGCCCGACTAGCGGGGGGTTAGATACGCAGTATTTT. It encodes CASSPTSGGLDTQYF.

CDR3 nucleotide sequence: TGTGCCAGCAGCCGGGGGGGCGGGGAGCTGTTTTTT. This sequence encodes CASSRGGGELFF. The rearrangement links TRBV4-2 to TRBJ2-2; 7 bases agree with TRBD2. The CDR3 covers 12 residues. Germline trimming cut 4 bases from V and 7 bases from J; bases unmatched to any gene: 0. Germline CDR1 and CDR2: LGHNA and YNFKEQ.

This sequence joins TRBV24-1 and TRBJ1-3, with D maybe TRBD1 (6 bases). The germline V gene has CDR1 KGHDR and CDR2 SFDVKD. V was shortened by 9 bases and J by 0 bases, with 17 bases between the two germline ends. The CDR3 extends over 16 amino acids. In DNA, the CDR3 is TGTGCCACCCAAGGAGGGGGACCCTACTCTGGAAACACCATATATTTT. Encoded protein: CATQGGGPYSGNTIYF.

V and J are TRBV7-9 and TRBJ2-2; D is unresolved. Trimming took 3 bases from V and 7 from J, leaving 0 bases between them. This CDR3 comprises 10 residues. The germline CDR1 and CDR2 sequences are SEHNR and FQNEAQ (reference sequence). The CDR3 region is CASSFGELFF. In DNA form, the CDR3 reads TGTGCCAGCAGCTTCGGGGAGCTGTTTTTT.

The chain joins TRBV6-1 to TRBJ2-5; D not certain. There are 14 residues in the CDR3. From germline, CDR1 is MNHNS and CDR2 SASEGT. V lost 2 bases, J lost 2 bases, and 9 bases lay in between. The CDR3 sequence is CASSELQFQETQYF. CDR3 in DNA: TGTGCCAGCAGTGAACTACAGTTTCAAGAGACCCAGTACTTC.

The J gene is TRBJ2-7, the V gene TRBV5-4; maybe TRBD1 (6 bases). Germline V gives CDR1 SGHNT, CDR2 YYREEE (reference sequence). The germline V and J ends were trimmed by 4 bases and 0 bases, with 8 bases remaining between them. This CDR3 is 13 amino acids long. CDR3 region: CASSNRDSYEQYF. The CDR3 region has the DNA TGTGCCAGCAGCAACAGGGACTCCTACGAGCAGTACTTC.

The rearrangement links TRBV28 to TRBJ2-5; no reliable D call. CDR3 length: 12 amino acids. Germline CDR1 and CDR2: MDHEN and SYDVKM. Between the trimmed V and J ends, which lost 5 bases and 7 bases, there was a span of 11 bases. In nucleotides, the CDR3 is TGTGCCAGCAGTCATTTAGCCCCGACCCAGTACTTC. Translating gives CASSHLAPTQYF.

This chain joins TRBV9 and TRBJ1-5; no definite D call. Trimming pared 0 bases from V and 4 bases from J, leaving 5 bases between. The V gene's germline CDR1 is SGDLS and CDR2 YYNGEE. The CDR3 totals 13 residues. In nucleotides, the CDR3 is TGTGCCAGCAGCGTAGCTGAAAATCAGCCCCAGCATTTT. Its protein product is CASSVAENQPQHF.

The chain couples TRBV5-6 to TRBJ1-2; 8 nucleotides line up with TRBD1. J was trimmed by 4 bases and V by 2 bases; bases with no gene match: 1. This CDR3 contains 13 residues. Germline lookup yields CDR1 SGHDT and CDR2 YYEEEE. The CDR3 here is CASSFGQGYGYTF. CDR3 DNA: TGTGCCAGCAGCTTTGGACAGGGCTATGGCTACACCTTC. Complete variable domain (other parts from reference TRBV5-6 and TRBJ1-2): DAGVTQSPTHLIKTRGQQVTLRCSPKSGHDTVSWYQQALGQGPQFIFQYYEEEERQRGNFPDRFSGHQFPNYSSELNVNALLLGDSALYLCASSFGQGYGYTFGSGTRLTVV.

This clone was seen once. The chain combines TRBV29-1 with TRBJ2-3; D may be TRBD1 or TRBD2 (5 bases each). There are 19 residues in the CDR3. Germline assignment: CDR1 SQVTM and CDR2 ANQGSEA. The CDR3 loop is CSVDGVWGRSYPSTDTQYF. DNA of the CDR3: TGCAGTGTCGACGGGGTATGGGGACGAAGTTACCCTAGCACAGATACGCAGTATTTT.